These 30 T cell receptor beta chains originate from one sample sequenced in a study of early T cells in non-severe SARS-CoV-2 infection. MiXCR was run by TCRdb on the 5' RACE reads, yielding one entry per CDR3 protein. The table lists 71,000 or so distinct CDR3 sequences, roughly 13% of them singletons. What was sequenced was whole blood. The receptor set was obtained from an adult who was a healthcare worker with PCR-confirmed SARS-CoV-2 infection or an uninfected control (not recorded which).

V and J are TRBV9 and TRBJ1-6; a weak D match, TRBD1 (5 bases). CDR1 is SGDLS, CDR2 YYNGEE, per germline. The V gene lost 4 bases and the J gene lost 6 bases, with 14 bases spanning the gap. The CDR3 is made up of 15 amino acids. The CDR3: CASSLSRDGNSPLHF. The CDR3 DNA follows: TGTGCCAGCAGCTTAAGTCGGGACGGTAATTCACCCCTCCACTTT.

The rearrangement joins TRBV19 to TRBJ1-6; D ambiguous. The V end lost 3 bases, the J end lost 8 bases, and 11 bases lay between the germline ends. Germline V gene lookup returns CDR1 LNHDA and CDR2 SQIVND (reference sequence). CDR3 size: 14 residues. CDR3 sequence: CASSIAALHSPLHF. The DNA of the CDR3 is TGTGCCAGTAGTATCGCAGCGCTACATTCACCCCTCCACTTT.

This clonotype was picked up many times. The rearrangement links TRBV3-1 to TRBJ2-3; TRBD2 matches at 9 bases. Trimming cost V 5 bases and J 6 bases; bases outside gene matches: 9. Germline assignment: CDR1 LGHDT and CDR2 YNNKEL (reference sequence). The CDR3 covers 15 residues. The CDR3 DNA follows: TGTGCCAGCAGCTTGCGGGGGGGCCTGGAGGATACGCAGTATTTT. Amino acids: CASSLRGGLEDTQYF.

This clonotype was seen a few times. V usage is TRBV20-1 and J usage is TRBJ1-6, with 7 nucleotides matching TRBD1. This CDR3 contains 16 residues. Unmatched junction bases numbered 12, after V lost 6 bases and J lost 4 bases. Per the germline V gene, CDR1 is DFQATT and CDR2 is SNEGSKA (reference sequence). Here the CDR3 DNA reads TGCAGTGCCCCAGGGTCGTTGGGACAGTATAATTCACCCCTCCACTTT. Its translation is CSAPGSLGQYNSPLHF.

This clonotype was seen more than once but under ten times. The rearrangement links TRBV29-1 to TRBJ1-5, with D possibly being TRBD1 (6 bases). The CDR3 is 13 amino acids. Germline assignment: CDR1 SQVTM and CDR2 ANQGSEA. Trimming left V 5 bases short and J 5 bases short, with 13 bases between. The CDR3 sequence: CSVSRGSDQPQHF. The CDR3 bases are TGCAGCGTTTCCAGGGGTTCGGATCAGCCCCAGCATTTT.

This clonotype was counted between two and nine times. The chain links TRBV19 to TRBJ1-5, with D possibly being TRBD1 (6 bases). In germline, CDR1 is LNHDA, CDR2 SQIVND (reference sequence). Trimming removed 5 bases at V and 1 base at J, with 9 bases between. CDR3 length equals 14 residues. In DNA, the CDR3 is TGTGCCAGTAGTTGGGGGGCGAGCAATCAGCCCCAGCATTTT. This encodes CASSWGASNQPQHF.

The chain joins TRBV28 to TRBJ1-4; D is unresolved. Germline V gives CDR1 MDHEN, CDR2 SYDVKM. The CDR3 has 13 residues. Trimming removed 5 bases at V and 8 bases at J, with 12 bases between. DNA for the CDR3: TGTGCCAGCAGTAACCCAGGAGGAGAAAAACTGTTTTTT. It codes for CASSNPGGEKLFF. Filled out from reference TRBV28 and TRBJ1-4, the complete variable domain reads DVKVTQSSRYLVKRTGEKVFLECVQDMDHENMFWYRQDPGLGLRLIYFSYDVKMKEKGDIPEGYSVSREKKERFSLILESASTNQTSMYLCASSNPGGEKLFFGSGTQLSVL.

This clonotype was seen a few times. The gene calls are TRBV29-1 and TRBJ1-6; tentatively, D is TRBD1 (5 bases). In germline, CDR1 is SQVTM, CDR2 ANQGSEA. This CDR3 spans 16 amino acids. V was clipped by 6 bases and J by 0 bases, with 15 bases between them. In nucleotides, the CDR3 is TGCAGCGTCCCCGACAGCACGAGCTCCTATAATTCACCCCTCCACTTT. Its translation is CSVPDSTSSYNSPLHF. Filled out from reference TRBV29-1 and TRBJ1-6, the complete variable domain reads SAVISQKPSRDICQRGTSLTIQCQVDSQVTMMFWYRQQPGQSLTLIATANQGSEATYESGFVIDKFPISRPNLTFSTLTVSNMSPEDSSIYLCSVPDSTSSYNSPLHFGNGTRLTVT.

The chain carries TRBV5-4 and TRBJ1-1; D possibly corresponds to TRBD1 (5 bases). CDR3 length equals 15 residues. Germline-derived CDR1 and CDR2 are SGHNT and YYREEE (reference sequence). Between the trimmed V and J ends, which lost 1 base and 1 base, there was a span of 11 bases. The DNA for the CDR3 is TGTGCCAGCAGCTTGTCGGTCGGGACGAACACTGAAGCTTTCTTT. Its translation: CASSLSVGTNTEAFF.

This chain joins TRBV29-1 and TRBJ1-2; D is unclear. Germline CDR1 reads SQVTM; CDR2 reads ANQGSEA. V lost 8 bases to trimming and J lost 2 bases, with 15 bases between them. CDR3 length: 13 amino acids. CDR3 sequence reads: CSTRGGGNYGYTF. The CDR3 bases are TGCAGCACACGGGGAGGCGGCAACTATGGCTACACCTTC. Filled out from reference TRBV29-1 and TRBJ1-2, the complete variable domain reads SAVISQKPSRDICQRGTSLTIQCQVDSQVTMMFWYRQQPGQSLTLIATANQGSEATYESGFVIDKFPISRPNLTFSTLTVSNMSPEDSSIYLCSTRGGGNYGYTFGSGTRLTVV.

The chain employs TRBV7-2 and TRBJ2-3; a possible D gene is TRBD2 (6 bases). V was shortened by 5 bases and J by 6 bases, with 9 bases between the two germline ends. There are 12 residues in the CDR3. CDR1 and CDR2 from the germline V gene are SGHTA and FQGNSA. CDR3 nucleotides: TGTGCCAGCAGCCGGAGGGCGGATACGCAGTATTTT. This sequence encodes CASSRRADTQYF.

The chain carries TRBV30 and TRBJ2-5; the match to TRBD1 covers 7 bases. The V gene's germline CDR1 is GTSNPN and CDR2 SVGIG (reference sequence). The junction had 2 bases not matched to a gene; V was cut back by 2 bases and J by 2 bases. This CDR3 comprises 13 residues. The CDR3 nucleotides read TGTGCCTGGAGTCCGGGACAGCAAGAGACCCAGTACTTC. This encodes CAWSPGQQETQYF.

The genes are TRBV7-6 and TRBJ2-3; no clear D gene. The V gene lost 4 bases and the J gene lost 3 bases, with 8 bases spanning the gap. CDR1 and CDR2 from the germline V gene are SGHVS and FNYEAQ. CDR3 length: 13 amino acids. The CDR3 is CASSSPRTDTQYF. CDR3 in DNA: TGTGCCAGCAGCTCCCCAAGGACAGATACGCAGTATTTT.

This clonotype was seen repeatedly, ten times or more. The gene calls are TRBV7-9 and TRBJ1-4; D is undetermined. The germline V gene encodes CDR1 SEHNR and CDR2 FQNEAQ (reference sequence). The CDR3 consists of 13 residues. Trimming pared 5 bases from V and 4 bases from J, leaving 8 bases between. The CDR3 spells CASSPKGNEKLFF. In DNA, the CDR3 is TGTGCCAGCAGCCCGAAGGGTAATGAAAAACTGTTTTTT.

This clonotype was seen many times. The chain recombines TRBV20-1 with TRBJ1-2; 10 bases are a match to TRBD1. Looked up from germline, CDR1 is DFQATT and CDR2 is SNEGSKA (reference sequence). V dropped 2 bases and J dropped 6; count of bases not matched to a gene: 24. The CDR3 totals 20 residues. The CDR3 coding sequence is TGCAGTGCTAGACGGGTGCTTTGGTCGGGACAGGGGTTATTGGAGAATGGCTACACCTTC. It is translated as CSARRVLWSGQGLLENGYTF.

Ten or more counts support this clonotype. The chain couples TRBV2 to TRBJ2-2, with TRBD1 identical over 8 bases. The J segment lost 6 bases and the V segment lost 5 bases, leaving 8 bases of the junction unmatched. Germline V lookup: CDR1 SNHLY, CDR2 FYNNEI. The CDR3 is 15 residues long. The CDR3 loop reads CASSPGQADAGELFF. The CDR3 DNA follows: TGTGCCAGCAGTCCGGGACAGGCTGACGCCGGGGAGCTGTTTTTT. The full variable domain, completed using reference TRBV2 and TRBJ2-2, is EPEVTQTPSHQVTQMGQEVILRCVPISNHLYFYWYRQILGQKVEFLVSFYNNEISEKSEIFDDQFSVERPDGSNFTLKIRSTKLEDSAMYFCASSPGQADAGELFFGEGSRLTVL.

Here the CDR3 DNA reads TGTGCCAGCATGAGGACAGGGACGAGGGAGCAGTACTTC. Translation: CASMRTGTREQYF. This sequence joins TRBV2 and TRBJ2-7; TRBD1 matches at 8 bases. Germline CDR1 is SNHLY and CDR2 is FYNNEI. The CDR3 spans 13 residues. V dropped 7 bases and J dropped 7; count of bases not matched to a gene: 9.

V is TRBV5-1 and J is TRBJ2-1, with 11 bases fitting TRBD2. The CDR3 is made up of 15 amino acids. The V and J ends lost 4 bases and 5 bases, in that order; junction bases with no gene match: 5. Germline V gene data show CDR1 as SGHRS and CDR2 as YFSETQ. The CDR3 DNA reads TGCGCCAGCAGCCCACTAGCGGGGGTAGACAATGAGCAGTTCTTC. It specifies CASSPLAGVDNEQFF.

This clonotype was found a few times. The CDR3 here is CASSQDRGVVTEQYF. The CDR3 coding sequence is TGTGCCAGCAGCCAAGACCGGGGGGTAGTCACCGAGCAGTACTTC. The rearrangement joins TRBV3-1 to TRBJ2-7, with 7 bases lining up with TRBD2. CDR1 and CDR2 (germline): LGHDT, YNNKEL (reference sequence). V dropped 0 bases and J dropped 6; count of bases not matched to a gene: 8. This CDR3 region has 15 residues.

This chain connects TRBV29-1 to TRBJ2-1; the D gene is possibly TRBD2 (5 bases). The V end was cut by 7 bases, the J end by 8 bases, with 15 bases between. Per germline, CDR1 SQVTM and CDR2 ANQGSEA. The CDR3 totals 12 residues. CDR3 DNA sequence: TGCAGCGAACGGACTTACATCGATGAGCAGTTCTTC. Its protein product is CSERTYIDEQFF.

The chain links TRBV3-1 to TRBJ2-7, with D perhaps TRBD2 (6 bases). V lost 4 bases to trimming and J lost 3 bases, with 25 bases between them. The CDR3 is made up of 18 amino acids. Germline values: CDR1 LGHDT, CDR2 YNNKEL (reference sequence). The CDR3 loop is CASSPYLLRGASRYEQYF. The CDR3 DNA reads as TGTGCCAGCAGCCCATACCTCCTCCGCGGGGCTTCCCGCTACGAGCAGTACTTC.

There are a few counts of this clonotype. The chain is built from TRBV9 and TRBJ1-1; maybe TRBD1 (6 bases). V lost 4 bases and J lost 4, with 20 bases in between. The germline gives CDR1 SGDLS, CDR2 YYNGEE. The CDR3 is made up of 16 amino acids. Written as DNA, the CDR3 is TGTGCCAGCAGCACAACACCCCTCACAGGGAGCACTGAAGCTTTCTTT. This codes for CASSTTPLTGSTEAFF. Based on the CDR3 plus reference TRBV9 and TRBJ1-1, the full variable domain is DSGVTQTPKHLITATGQRVTLRCSPRSGDLSVYWYQQSLDQGLQFLIQYYNGEERAKGNILERFSAQQFPDLHSELNLSSLELGDSALYFCASSTTPLTGSTEAFFGQGTRLTVV.

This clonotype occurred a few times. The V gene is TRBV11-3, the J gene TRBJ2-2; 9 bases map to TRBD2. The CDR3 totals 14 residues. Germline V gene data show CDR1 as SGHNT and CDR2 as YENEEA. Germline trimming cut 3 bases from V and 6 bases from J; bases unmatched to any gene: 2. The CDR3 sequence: CASSLLAGSGELFF. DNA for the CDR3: TGTGCCAGCAGCTTGCTAGCGGGGTCCGGGGAGCTGTTTTTT.

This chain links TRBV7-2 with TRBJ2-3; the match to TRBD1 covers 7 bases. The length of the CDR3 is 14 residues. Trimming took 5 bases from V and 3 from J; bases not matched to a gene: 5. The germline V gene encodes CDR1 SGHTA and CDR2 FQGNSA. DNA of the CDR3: TGTGCCAGCAGCCGTGTACAGGGGACAGATACGCAGTATTTT. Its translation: CASSRVQGTDTQYF.

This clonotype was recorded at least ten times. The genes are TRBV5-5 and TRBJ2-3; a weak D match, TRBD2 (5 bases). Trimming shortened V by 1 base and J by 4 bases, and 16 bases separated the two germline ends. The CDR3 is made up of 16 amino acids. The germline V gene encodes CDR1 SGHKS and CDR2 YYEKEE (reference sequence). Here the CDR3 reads CASSLLGDALPDTQYF. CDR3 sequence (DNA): TGTGCCAGCAGCTTGCTCGGGGATGCCCTCCCAGATACGCAGTATTTT.

The CDR3 protein is CASSLYRAGENEQFF. CDR3 coding DNA: TGTGCCAGCAGCTTATATAGGGCAGGGGAGAATGAGCAGTTCTTC. The chain is built from TRBV11-2 and TRBJ2-1; tentative D call: TRBD1 (6 bases). CDR3 length: 15 amino acids. Deletions cut 2 bases from V and 7 bases from J, with 15 bases between. Germline V gene lookup returns CDR1 SGHAT and CDR2 FQNNGV.

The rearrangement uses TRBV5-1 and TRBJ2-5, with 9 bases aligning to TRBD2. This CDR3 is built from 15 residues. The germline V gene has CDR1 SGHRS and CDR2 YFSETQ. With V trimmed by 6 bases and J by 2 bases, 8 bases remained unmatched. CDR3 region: CASTPSGAGQETQYF. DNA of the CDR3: TGCGCCAGCACCCCTAGCGGGGCGGGGCAAGAGACCCAGTACTTC.

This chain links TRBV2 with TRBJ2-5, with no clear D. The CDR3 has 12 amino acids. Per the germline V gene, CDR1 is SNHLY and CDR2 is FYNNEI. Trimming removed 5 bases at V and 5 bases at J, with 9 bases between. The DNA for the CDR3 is TGTGCCAGCAGTTGGCGCCTGGAGACCCAGTACTTC. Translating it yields CASSWRLETQYF.

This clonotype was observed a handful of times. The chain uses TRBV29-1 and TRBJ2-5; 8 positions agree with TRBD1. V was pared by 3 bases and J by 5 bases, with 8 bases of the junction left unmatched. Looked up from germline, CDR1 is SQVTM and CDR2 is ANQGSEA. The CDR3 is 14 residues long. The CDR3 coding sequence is TGCAGCGTTGACTCGGACAGGGTGTGGGAGACCCAGTACTTC. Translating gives CSVDSDRVWETQYF.

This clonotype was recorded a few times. CDR3 DNA sequence: TGCAGTGCTAGAGATGACAGGGGAGGAGAAAAACTGTTTTTT. Encoded protein: CSARDDRGGEKLFF. V is TRBV20-1 and J is TRBJ1-4; 8 positions match TRBD1. Germline CDR1 and CDR2: DFQATT and SNEGSKA (reference sequence). The CDR3 loop spans 14 amino acids. The V gene end was trimmed by 0 bases and the J gene end by 8 bases; junction bases not matched to a gene: 5.